The clone carrying this TCR beta chain was seen at least ten times. Antigen: not known. Researchers amplified the TCR beta CDR3 regions from RNA transcripts. Using the HTBI primer set, a first-round RT-PCR was run on the TCR CDR3. MiXCR was run by TCRdb on the multiplex PCR reads, yielding one entry per CDR3 protein. The data show about 640,000 distinct CDR3 sequences, with around 21% seen just once and under 35% held by the top ten. These data come from a study of T cells in Graves' hyperthyroidism and ophthalmopathy. Study-wide background: Peripheral blood collection took place at initial diagnosis, before any treatment.

Study-wide findings and caveats: Ophthalmopathy, which appeared later, was predicted by the model a median roughly 6.6 months before onset. Most thyroid clonotypes expanded above 0.001 were also detected in blood.

Duration under 3 months, a NOSPECS grade of at least 4, and a Clinical Activity Score of at least 3 characterized the ophthalmopathy patients. The CDR3 has 12 residues. V was clipped by 1 base and J by 7 bases, with 7 bases between them. Germline CDR1 is LGHDT and CDR2 is YNNKEL (reference sequence). The chain employs TRBV3-1 and TRBJ1-1; D unresolved. Sequencing used blood. This receptor was identified in a man aged 30 to 39 with Graves' ophthalmopathy. CDR3 region: CASSQAYSEAFF. The CDR3, as DNA: TGTGCCAGCAGCCAAGCCTACAGTGAAGCTTTCTTT.